What follows are 28 T cell receptor beta chains derived from one specimen sequenced in a study of blood T cell repertoires in COVID-19. TCRdb's copy holds only in-frame clones and misses some; the assay was immunoSEQ multiplex PCR. This table holds some 250,000 clones, about 80% found once. The sample taken for sequencing was peripheral blood. The receptor source for this set is a woman of 80 years or more with acute or convalescent COVID-19.

This clone was counted a single time. This chain uses TRBV19 with TRBJ1-2, with a possible D match to TRBD1 (6 bases). CDR3 length equals 14 residues. Trimming left V 5 bases short and J 4 bases short, with 14 bases between. Germline assignment: CDR1 LNHDA and CDR2 SQIVND (reference sequence). The CDR3 protein is CASSVGQPLYGYTF. The CDR3 nucleotides read TGTGCCAGTAGTGTCGGACAGCCCCTCTATGGCTACACCTTC.

Here the CDR3 reads CASSGLAGVGSTYEQYF. The CDR3, as DNA: TGTGCCAGCAGTGGACTAGCGGGAGTTGGGAGTACCTACGAGCAGTACTTC. This chain joins TRBV6-1 and TRBJ2-7; 12 positions match TRBD2. Germline trimming cut 4 bases from V and 2 bases from J; bases unmatched to any gene: 9. There are 17 residues in the CDR3. From germline, CDR1 is MNHNS and CDR2 SASEGT.

The rearrangement links TRBV10-3 to TRBJ1-1; D may be TRBD1 (6 bases). V lost 11 bases, J lost 3 bases, and 22 bases lay in between. Germline lookup yields CDR1 ENHRY and CDR2 SYGVKD. This CDR3 has 15 amino acids. The CDR3 loop is CAVLARGTVDTEAFF. The DNA for the CDR3 is TGTGCCGTCCTTGCCAGGGGAACAGTGGACACTGAAGCTTTCTTT.

To note about this clone: Other DNA sequences in this sample translate to the same CDR3. V gene TRBV5-1 combines with J gene TRBJ2-5; D may be TRBD1 (6 bases). The CDR3 spans 13 residues. V lost 0 bases to trimming and J lost 3 bases, with 6 bases between them. Germline CDR1 and CDR2: SGHRS and YFSETQ. CDR3 sequence (DNA): TGCGCCAGCAGCTTGGGGACAGAAGAGACCCAGTACTTC. The encoded protein is CASSLGTEETQYF.

The chain joins TRBV6-5 to TRBJ1-5; TRBD1 matches at 7 bases. Germline V gene lookup returns CDR1 MNHEY and CDR2 SVGAGI. J was trimmed by 7 bases and V by 2 bases; bases with no gene match: 8. The CDR3 totals 15 residues. The CDR3 protein is CASSYRGGLGQPQHF. CDR3 in DNA: TGTGCCAGCAGTTACCGAGGGGGCTTAGGCCAGCCCCAGCATTTT.

The chain joins TRBV5-5 to TRBJ2-6, with D tentatively TRBD1 (6 bases). V lost 1 base to trimming and J lost 3 bases, with 8 bases between them. The CDR3 runs 15 residues. Germline CDR1 SGHKS, CDR2 YYEKEE (reference sequence). The CDR3 here is CASSLWGLGANVLTF. As DNA, the CDR3 is TGTGCCAGCAGCTTGTGGGGGCTTGGGGCCAACGTCCTGACTTTC. The full variable domain, with the rest looked up from reference TRBV5-5 and TRBJ2-6, is DAGVTQSPTHLIKTRGQQVTLRCSPISGHKSVSWYQQVLGQGPQFIFQYYEKEERGRGNFPDRFSARQFPNYSSELNVNALLLGDSALYLCASSLWGLGANVLTFGAGSRLTVL.

J is TRBJ2-3 and V is TRBV29-1; TRBD2 matches 14 bases. This CDR3 has 15 amino acids. Germline-derived CDR1 and CDR2 are SQVTM and ANQGSEA. The V gene end was trimmed by 4 bases and the J gene end by 8 bases; junction bases not matched to a gene: 8. CDR3 amino acids: CSVGLAGGSFGTQYF. CDR3 coding DNA: TGCAGCGTTGGACTAGCGGGGGGGTCTTTTGGTACGCAGTATTTT.

The CDR3 bases are TGTGCCAGCAGCGCACTACAAGAGACCCAGTACTTC. Translating gives CASSALQETQYF. The chain uses TRBV7-6 and TRBJ2-5; D gene uncertain. The V and J ends lost 5 bases and 2 bases respectively, with 6 bases between them. This CDR3 has 12 residues. CDR1 is SGHVS, CDR2 FNYEAQ, per germline.

The chain employs TRBV5-1 and TRBJ2-7; D is possibly TRBD1 (6 bases). V shed 4 bases and J shed 0 bases, with 14 bases lying between them. The germline V gene encodes CDR1 SGHRS and CDR2 YFSETQ. This CDR3 region has 15 residues. CDR3 protein: CASSQGTTLSYEQYF. The CDR3 nucleotides read TGCGCCAGCAGCCAGGGGACAACCCTCTCCTACGAGCAGTACTTC.

V is TRBV19 and J is TRBJ1-3; D is ambiguous. Deletions cut 5 bases from V and 0 bases from J, with 5 bases between. Per the germline V gene, CDR1 is LNHDA and CDR2 is SQIVND (reference sequence). This CDR3 spans 13 amino acids. CDR3 sequence (DNA): TGTGCCAGTAGTGACAACTCTGGAAACACCATATATTTT. Protein: CASSDNSGNTIYF.

CDR3: CATSRGQGEKLFF. The CDR3 DNA reads as TGTGCCACCAGTAGGGGGCAAGGTGAAAAACTGTTTTTT. V gene TRBV15 combines with J gene TRBJ1-4, with 7 bases fitting TRBD1. This CDR3 has 13 residues. The J segment lost 7 bases and the V segment lost 6 bases, leaving 5 bases of the junction unmatched. The V gene's germline CDR1 is LNHNV and CDR2 YYDKDF (reference sequence).

The V gene is TRBV5-1, the J gene TRBJ1-2; a possible D gene is TRBD1 (5 bases). Trimming cost V 0 bases and J 2 bases, with 11 bases left between them. Germline CDR1 and CDR2: SGHRS and YFSETQ. This CDR3 comprises 15 residues. The CDR3 reads CASSLESRENYGYTF. In DNA form, the CDR3 reads TGCGCCAGCAGCTTGGAGTCCAGGGAAAACTATGGCTACACCTTC.

This clone has a single count. The rearrangement joins TRBV5-4 to TRBJ1-2; D perhaps matches TRBD1 (6 bases). The length of the CDR3 is 17 residues. Trimming took 0 bases from V and 4 from J, leaving 19 bases between them. Germline CDR1 and CDR2: SGHNT and YYREEE (reference sequence). As DNA, the CDR3 is TGTGCCAGCAGCTTGGGGAACCCGACAGGCGCCCGCTATGGCTACACCTTC. As protein: CASSLGNPTGARYGYTF.

The chain employs TRBV9 and TRBJ2-7; 7 nucleotides match TRBD2. Trimming took 4 bases from V and 0 from J; bases not matched to a gene: 10. The CDR3 runs 16 residues. The V gene's germline CDR1 is SGDLS and CDR2 YYNGEE. Written as DNA, the CDR3 is TGTGCCAGCAGCCCAAGTTCGGGGGGAATCTCCTACGAGCAGTACTTC. Protein sequence: CASSPSSGGISYEQYF.

The chain carries TRBV5-1 and TRBJ2-1; tentatively, D is TRBD2 (5 bases). CDR3 length: 13 residues. Trimming removed 7 bases at V and 7 bases at J, with 15 bases between. Germline V gene lookup returns CDR1 SGHRS and CDR2 YFSETQ. This chain's CDR3 is CASRVPEGNEQFF. The CDR3 nucleotides read TGCGCCAGCCGCGTACCCGAGGGTAATGAGCAGTTCTTC.

The table lists this clone with a count of one. CDR3 nucleotides: TGTGCCAGCAGTGTGGGAGGGGAAGCTTTCTTT. It yields the protein CASSVGGEAFF. The chain uses TRBV2 and TRBJ1-1; D unresolved. The CDR3 has 11 amino acids. Trimming shortened V by 4 bases and J by 8 bases, and 8 bases separated the two germline ends. Germline V gene lookup returns CDR1 SNHLY and CDR2 FYNNEI.

For this clone: Other DNA variants within this sample encode the same CDR3. The V gene is TRBV5-1, the J gene TRBJ2-7; D is unclear. The V and J ends lost 4 bases and 3 bases respectively, with 11 bases between them. Per germline, CDR1 SGHRS and CDR2 YFSETQ. CDR3 length: 13 residues. CDR3 in DNA: TGCGCCAGCAGCCCTTCTACCGGCTACGAGCAGTACTTC. Translated: CASSPSTGYEQYF.

This clone was counted only a few times. J is TRBJ2-2 and V is TRBV28; 8 nucleotides agree with TRBD2. The CDR3 is 15 residues long. V dropped 8 bases and J dropped 4; count of bases not matched to a gene: 9. The germline V gene has CDR1 MDHEN and CDR2 SYDVKM. CDR3: CASGKAGVGTGELFF. The DNA of the CDR3 is TGTGCCAGCGGTAAAGCGGGAGTGGGCACCGGGGAGCTGTTTTTT.

The V gene is TRBV25-1, the J gene TRBJ2-6; 7 bases map to TRBD1. Germline V gives CDR1 MGHDK, CDR2 SYGVNS. The V gene end was trimmed by 2 bases and the J gene end by 1 base; junction bases not matched to a gene: 5. CDR3 length: 17 amino acids. Written as DNA, the CDR3 is TGTGCCAGCAGTGAAACAGGGGTACGTTCTGGGGCCAACGTCCTGACTTTC. It specifies CASSETGVRSGANVLTF.

V and J are TRBV5-5 and TRBJ1-6, with a possible D match to TRBD1 (6 bases). Trimming shortened V by 3 bases and J by 8 bases, and 15 bases separated the two germline ends. Per the germline V gene, CDR1 is SGHKS and CDR2 is YYEKEE (reference sequence). CDR3 size: 15 residues. The CDR3 DNA sequence: TGTGCCAGCAGCTGGGGGGGACACCAAGATTCACCCCTCCACTTT. It translates to CASSWGGHQDSPLHF. The variable domain in full, completed from reference TRBV5-5 and TRBJ1-6, reads DAGVTQSPTHLIKTRGQQVTLRCSPISGHKSVSWYQQVLGQGPQFIFQYYEKEERGRGNFPDRFSARQFPNYSSELNVNALLLGDSALYLCASSWGGHQDSPLHFGNGTRLTVT.

This CDR3 reads CASSYTTGQVINEQFF. The CDR3 DNA reads TGTGCCAGCAGTTACACGACGGGACAGGTAATCAATGAGCAGTTCTTC. The chain combines TRBV6-2 or TRBV6-3 with TRBJ2-1, with 8 bases matching TRBD1. CDR1 and CDR2 (germline): MNHEY, SVGEGT. V dropped 2 bases and J dropped 6; count of bases not matched to a gene: 9. The length of the CDR3 is 16 residues.

The rearrangement uses TRBV21-1 and TRBJ1-1; the table names TRBD1, a call not compared with the DNA. TRBV21-1 is given as a pseudogene. The CDR3 is 21 residues long. CDR3 nucleotides: TGTGCCAGCAGCAAGGTGGAGACAGCACCATACCGAAAAACCAAGAACACTGAAGCTTTCTTT. Translating gives CASSKVETAPYRKTKNTEAFF.

In its sample, this clone was seen a few times. The V gene is TRBV3-1 (or the pseudogene TRBV3-2), the J gene TRBJ1-2; no reliable D call. Trimming took 4 bases from V and 5 from J, leaving 11 bases between them. The CDR3 sequence is 13 residues long. The germline CDR1 and CDR2 sequences are LGHDT and YNNKEL (reference sequence). CDR3 amino acids: CASSPGLKYGYTF. The CDR3 region has the DNA TGTGCCAGCAGCCCGGGTCTTAAGTATGGCTACACCTTC.

V and J are TRBV10-3 and TRBJ2-7; 10 nucleotides agree with TRBD1. Germline CDR1 reads ENHRY; CDR2 reads SYGVKD. With V trimmed by 1 base and J by 4 bases, 16 bases remained unmatched. The CDR3 spans 19 residues. Here the CDR3 DNA reads TGTGCCATCAGTGAGTTACTTCCGGGTTCGGGACAGGGGTTATACGAGCAGTACTTC. Protein sequence: CAISELLPGSGQGLYEQYF.

About this clone: Distinct nucleotide sequences in the sample also encode this CDR3. V and J are TRBV28 and TRBJ2-3, with D uncertain. CDR3 length: 13 amino acids. Trimming shortened V by 2 bases and J by 3 bases, and 6 bases separated the two germline ends. CDR1 and CDR2 (germline): MDHEN, SYDVKM. The CDR3, as DNA: TGTGCCAGCAGTTTAGGCAGAACAGATACGCAGTATTTT. This gives the protein CASSLGRTDTQYF.

The J gene is TRBJ2-5, the V gene TRBV5-5; tentatively, D is TRBD2 (6 bases). V was shortened by 2 bases and J by 4 bases, with 15 bases between the two germline ends. The CDR3 extends over 15 amino acids. In germline, CDR1 is SGHKS, CDR2 YYEKEE (reference sequence). The CDR3 region is CASSFGLARGETQYF. In nucleotides, the CDR3 is TGTGCCAGCAGCTTCGGGCTAGCGAGGGGAGAGACCCAGTACTTC.

This clone was seen a handful of times. The genes are TRBV6-4 and TRBJ2-3; 9 bases map to TRBD1. CDR3 length: 20 residues. J lost 4 bases, V lost 0 bases, and 17 bases had no gene match. Looked up from germline, CDR1 is MRHNA and CDR2 is SNTAGT. The chain's CDR3 is CASSDSKFRQGVGVSDTQYF. CDR3 nucleotide sequence: TGTGCCAGCAGTGACTCGAAATTTCGACAGGGGGTAGGTGTCTCAGATACGCAGTATTTT.

The chain is built from TRBV2 and TRBJ2-2, with unresolved D. The CDR3 length is 14 residues. Germline V gene sequence: CDR1 SNHLY, CDR2 FYNNEI. V shed 2 bases and J shed 9 bases, with 13 bases lying between them. The CDR3 coding sequence is TGTGCCAGCAGTGAAAATACTCTTGCTTGGGAGCTGTTTTTT. It specifies CASSENTLAWELFF.